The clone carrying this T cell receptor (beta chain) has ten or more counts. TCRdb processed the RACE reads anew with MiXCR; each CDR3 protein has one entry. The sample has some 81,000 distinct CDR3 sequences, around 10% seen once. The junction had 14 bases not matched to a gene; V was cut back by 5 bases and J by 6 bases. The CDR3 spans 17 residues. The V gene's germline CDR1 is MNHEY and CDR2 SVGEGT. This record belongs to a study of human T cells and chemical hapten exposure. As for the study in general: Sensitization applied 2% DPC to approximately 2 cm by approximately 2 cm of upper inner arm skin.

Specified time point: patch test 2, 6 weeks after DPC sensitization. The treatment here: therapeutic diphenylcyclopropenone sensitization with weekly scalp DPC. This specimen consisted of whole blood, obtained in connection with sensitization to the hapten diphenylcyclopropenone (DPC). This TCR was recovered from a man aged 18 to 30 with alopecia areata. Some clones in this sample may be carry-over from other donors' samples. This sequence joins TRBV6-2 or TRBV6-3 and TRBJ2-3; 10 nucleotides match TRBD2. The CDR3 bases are TGTGCCAGCAGTCCCTCCCGTCCAGCGGGGGGGCGGGATACGCAGTATTTT. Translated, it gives CASSPSRPAGGRDTQYF.